The clone carrying this T cell receptor beta chain was observed a few times. As yet, its antigen is unknown. This entry comes from a study of blood T cells in healthy people across ages. Findings and caveats of the study: Age showed a roughly linear inverse relationship with TCR beta diversity per million T cells.

V lost 6 bases to trimming and J lost 3 bases; unmatched junction nucleotides: 7. The CDR3 loop spans 14 amino acids. Germline CDR1 is MNHNS and CDR2 is SASEGT. With a J-beta primer mix and a sample-barcoded 5' primer, a second PCR ran 7 to 11 cycles. TCRdb independently ran MiXCR on the 5' RACE reads; one entry per CDR3 protein. The table includes 750,000 to 950,000 distinct CDR3 sequences, about 48% detected once. Sequenced material: blood. The rearrangement joins TRBV6-1 to TRBJ2-7; 8 bases line up with TRBD1. This clonotype originated in a man older than 75 in good health. CDR3: CASRLQGVVYEQYF. The CDR3 DNA follows: TGTGCCAGCAGGCTACAGGGGGTGGTCTACGAGCAGTACTTC.